This T cell receptor (beta chain) was captured in a study of identical twins. Points from the study as a whole: Fewer insertions marked abundant cord blood beta clonotypes; young adult naive trended weakly, memory not at all.

As concerns this clonotype: Its antigen is unidentified.

One entry per CDR3 protein, called by TCRdb with MiXCR from the 5' RACE reads. The sample consists of roughly 720,000 distinct CDR3 sequences, roughly 18% of them appearing once. Germline-derived CDR1 and CDR2 are DFQATT and SNEGSKA (reference sequence). The CDR3 is 13 residues long. Germline trimming cut 6 bases from V and 2 bases from J; bases unmatched to any gene: 5. These data were also filed under a second study, of T cells expressing NK-cell markers. According to that study: Restriction of the sorted population to alpha-beta TCR T cells was achieved in several experiments with an anti-gamma-delta TCR antibody. Dominant NKG2C+ clonotypes were found to form roughly 1.0-7.0% of CD8+ T cells in about 6 donors.

Specimen: PBMCs. The rearrangement links TRBV20-1 to TRBJ2-3, with 7 bases matching TRBD2. This receptor was obtained from a woman between 18 and 30 years old in good health. CDR3 nucleotides: TGCAGTGCGACAGCGGGGCCCACAGATACGCAGTATTTT. Amino acid sequence: CSATAGPTDTQYF.